The 6 T cell receptor beta chains presented below share a single source sample, sequenced in a study of CD8 T cells in ankylosing spondylitis. TCRdb reprocessed the 5' RACE reads with MiXCR, giving one entry per CDR3 protein. In the table there are approximately 140,000 distinct CDR3 sequences, around 42% of which are singletons. Sequencing was done on a sample of synovial fluid, either unsorted or a sorted T cell fraction (not recorded which). The receptors come from a male donor with ankylosing spondylitis.

The chain uses TRBV3-1 and TRBJ2-7, with D perhaps matching TRBD1 (5 bases). CDR3 size: 15 residues. With 2 bases removed from V and 2 bases from J, the gap between germline ends came to 13 bases. In germline, CDR1 is LGHDT, CDR2 YNNKEL (reference sequence). The chain's CDR3 is CASSQWTILTYEQYF. In DNA form, the CDR3 reads TGTGCCAGCAGCCAATGGACAATCCTTACCTACGAGCAGTACTTC.

This rearrangement joins TRBV12-3 or TRBV12-4 to TRBJ1-5; D gene unclear. Trimming removed 5 bases from V and 4 bases from J, with 15 bases in between. This CDR3 contains 15 residues. CDR3 amino acids: CASSPETGRNQPQHF. The CDR3 DNA sequence: TGTGCCAGCAGTCCGGAGACCGGCAGAAATCAGCCCCAGCATTTT.

The rearrangement joins TRBV28 to TRBJ2-3; TRBD1 agrees at 11 bases. Looked up from germline, CDR1 is MDHEN and CDR2 is SYDVKM. V was pared by 6 bases and J by 5 bases, with 4 bases of the junction left unmatched. There are 14 residues in the CDR3. The DNA of the CDR3 is TGTGCCAGCAGAGGAGGGACAGGGGGAGATACGCAGTATTTT. Residues: CASRGGTGGDTQYF.

CDR3 nucleotide sequence: TGTGCCAGCAGTTTATGGCAGGGCCCGGGCGATGAGCAGTTCTTC. Its translation is CASSLWQGPGDEQFF. The chain recombines TRBV28 with TRBJ2-1, with D possibly matching TRBD1 (5 bases). The CDR3 runs 15 residues. Germline V CDR1 and CDR2: MDHEN, SYDVKM. Trimming took 0 bases from V and 8 from J, leaving 14 bases between them.

The chain recombines TRBV12-3 or TRBV12-4 with TRBJ2-2; 8 bases agree with TRBD2. This CDR3 spans 14 amino acids. The trim removed 7 bases at V and 5 bases at J, leaving 6 bases unmatched. CDR3 coding DNA: TGTGCCAGCACTCGGGGGGGTGGTACCGGGGAGCTGTTTTTT. Amino acid sequence: CASTRGGGTGELFF.

The chain recombines TRBV20-1 with TRBJ2-1, with TRBD1 as a possible D gene (6 bases). Germline assignment: CDR1 DFQATT and CDR2 SNEGSKA (reference sequence). The CDR3 contains 14 residues. The germline V and J ends were trimmed by 6 bases and 3 bases, with 15 bases remaining between them. CDR3 nucleotides: TGCAGTGCCTCTGGGGACACCAGCTACAATGAGCAGTTCTTC. Protein sequence: CSASGDTSYNEQFF.